The present TCR beta chain was sequenced within a study of CD8+CD57+ T cells in acquired aplastic anemia (dated by TCRdb to 2016 to 2019). About the study as a whole: Extracted DNA from sorted CD4+ and CD8+ cells averaged around 3.3 ug, ranging from roughly 0.17 to 27.4 ug. A CD8+CD57+ expansion meant a frequency higher than the mean frequency seen in healthy subjects.

What the study reported, not specific to this receptor: Although some 28 CD8+ CDR3 sequences were shared by patients and controls, these sequences appeared highly expressed in patients and within the immunodominant clones of patients. Between patients and healthy controls, no significant difference in CD8+ Simpson's diversity was found (P=0.060).

Flow cytometry had shown CD8+CD57+ cell expansion in the patients selected for sequencing. All patients had severe acquired aplastic anemia diagnosed by International Study of Aplastic Anemia and Agranulocytosis and Camitta criteria. No patient had received any therapy when blood was sampled. In this study, sorted CD4+ and CD8+ T cells from the blood of healthy subjects and of severe aplastic anemia patients had their TCR repertoires deep-sequenced. Patients were enrolled under clinicaltrials.gov protocols 00001620, 01623167, 00001397, 00071045, 00081523 and 00961064 in the USA. Ficoll-Paque density gradient centrifugation was used to isolate peripheral blood mononuclear cells. CD4+ and CD8+ T cells were sorted by FACS or magnetic beads before DNA extraction. The CDR3 numbers 16 residues from cysteine through phenylalanine. This entry keeps only the CDR3 DNA: 48 bases, framed from base 1. At the junction V is shortened by 3 bases and J by 6 bases, with 18 bases in between. For CDR1 and CDR2, the germline V gene (reference sequence) lists SEHNR and FQNEAQ.

Genomic DNA was used as template for profiling of TCR beta VDJ combinations and CDR3 sequences. An Illumina HiSeq 2000 was used for TCR repertoire sequencing. Per the authors' processing: Repertoires were assessed using TRBV/TRBJ rearrangement plots, CDR3 size and DJ length profiles, and Simpson's diversity index. The most abundant DNA sequence in the deep sequencing data was taken as the immunodominant clone. CDR3 amino acid sequences were checked for sharing across subjects and were also compared against the VDJdb database and published repertoires. TCRdb reanalyzed the raw reads on its own, using fastp at Q25 for trimming and MiXCR for clone calling, and kept in-frame beta chains. Rows are unified per CDR3 protein, each entry keeping the most common DNA and genes. These V and J calls originate from TCRdb's pipeline instead of the authors' own analysis. Across this sample there are 270,000 or so distinct CDR3 sequences, with roughly 82% seen only once. The top ten clonotypes cover 35% to 50% of the sample.

In the case of this clonotype: What this receptor recognizes is not known. Base qualities were left out, and no much larger clone turns up one base away.

Sample: sorted CD4+, CD8+, or CD8+CD57+ T cells (not recorded which) from PBMCs. This clonotype originated in a human donor with aplastic anemia. Rearrangement joined TRBV7-9 to TRBJ2-1; TRBD2 is possibly the D segment (7 matching bases). The CDR3: CASSFHRRGGCNEQFF. The DNA sequence follows: TGTGCCAGCAGCTTTCATAGAAGGGGGGGGTGCAATGAGCAGTTCTTC.